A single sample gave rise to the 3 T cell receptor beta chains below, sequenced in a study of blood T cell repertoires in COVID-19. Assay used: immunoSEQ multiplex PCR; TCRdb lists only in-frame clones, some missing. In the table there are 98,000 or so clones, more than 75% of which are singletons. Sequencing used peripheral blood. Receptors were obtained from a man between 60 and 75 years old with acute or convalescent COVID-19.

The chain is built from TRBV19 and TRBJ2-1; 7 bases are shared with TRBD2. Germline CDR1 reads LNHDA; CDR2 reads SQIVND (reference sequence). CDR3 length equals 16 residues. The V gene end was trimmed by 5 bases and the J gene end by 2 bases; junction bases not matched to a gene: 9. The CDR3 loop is CASSFSSGLAYNEQFF. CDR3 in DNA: TGTGCCAGTAGTTTTTCTAGCGGTCTCGCCTACAATGAGCAGTTCTTC. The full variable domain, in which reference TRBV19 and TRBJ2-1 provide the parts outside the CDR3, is DGGITQSPKYLFRKEGQNVTLSCEQNLNHDAMYWYRQDPGQGLRLIYYSQIVNDFQKGDIAEGYSVSREKKESFPLTVTSAQKNPTAFYLCASSFSSGLAYNEQFFGPGTRLTVL.

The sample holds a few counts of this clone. The CDR3 reads CASSLRDREEYTF. The CDR3 nucleotides read TGTGCCAGCAGCTTACGCGACAGGGAGGAGTACACCTTC. J is TRBJ1-2 and V is TRBV5-6; 7 bases match TRBD1. After removal of 2 bases from V and 11 bases from J, the junction contained 9 bases not matched to a gene. Germline lookup yields CDR1 SGHDT and CDR2 YYEEEE. This CDR3 is 13 amino acids long.

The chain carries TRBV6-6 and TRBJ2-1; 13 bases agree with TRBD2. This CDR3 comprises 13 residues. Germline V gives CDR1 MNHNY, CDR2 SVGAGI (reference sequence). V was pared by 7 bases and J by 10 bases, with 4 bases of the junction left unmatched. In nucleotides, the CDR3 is TGTGCCAGCAAGGGACTAGCGGGATACGAGCAGTTCTTC. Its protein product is CASKGLAGYEQFF.